The clone carrying this T cell receptor beta chain was seen only a few times. Its antigen is still unknown. This sample was taken from a study of OX40 agonist ivuxolimab in advanced cancers. Study as a whole: Melanoma, hepatocellular carcinoma, head and neck or renal cell cancer occurred in dose-escalation patients. Study-level results: Researchers report that CD8+ T cells had, on average, more expanded clones than CD4+. Clonal expansion by week 6 occurred in CD4+ and CD8+ blood T cells (at 0.1 to 3.0 mg/kg).

A history of autoimmune disease or systemic immunosuppression excluded patients. The CDR3 is made up of 14 amino acids. The trim removed 5 bases at V and 8 bases at J, leaving 11 bases unmatched. Looked up from germline, CDR1 is MNHNS and CDR2 is SASEGT. Generated by immunoSEQ multiplex PCR, the TCRdb table keeps only in-frame clones and is missing some. The data contain around 77,000 clones, just under 80% of them singletons. The receptor comes from an adult with an advanced solid tumor such as melanoma, head and neck, liver or kidney cancer. The chain carries TRBV6-1 and TRBJ1-2, with 7 bases fitting TRBD1. Sequencing used CD4+ or CD8+ T cells sorted from blood, obtained in a trial of the OX40 agonist ivuxolimab. The CDR3 DNA is TGTGCCAGCAGTCTAATGGGAGGGGACAGCGGCTACACCTTC. It yields the protein CASSLMGGDSGYTF.